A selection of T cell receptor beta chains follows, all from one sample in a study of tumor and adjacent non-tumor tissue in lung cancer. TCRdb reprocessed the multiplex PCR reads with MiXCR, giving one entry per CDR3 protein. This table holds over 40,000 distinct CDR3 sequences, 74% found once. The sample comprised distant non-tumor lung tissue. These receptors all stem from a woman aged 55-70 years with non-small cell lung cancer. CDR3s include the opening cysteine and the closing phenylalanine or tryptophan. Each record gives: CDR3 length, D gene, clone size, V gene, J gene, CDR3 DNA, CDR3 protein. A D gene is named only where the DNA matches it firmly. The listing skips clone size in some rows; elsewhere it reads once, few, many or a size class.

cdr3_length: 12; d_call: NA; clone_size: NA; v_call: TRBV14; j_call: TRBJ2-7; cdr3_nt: TGTGTCAGCAGCCCGGACCGCAGCGAGCAGTACTTC; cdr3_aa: CVSSPDRSEQYF
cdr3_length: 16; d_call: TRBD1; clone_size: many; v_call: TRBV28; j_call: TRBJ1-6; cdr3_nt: TGTGCCAGCAGTTTTAGGGGGCGCGGGTATAATTCACCCCTCCACTTT; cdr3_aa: CASSFRGRGYNSPLHF
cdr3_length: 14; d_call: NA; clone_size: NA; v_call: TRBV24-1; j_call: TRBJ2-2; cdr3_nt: TGTACCACCAGTGTTTTACAAAACACCGGGGAGCTGTTTTTT; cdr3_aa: CTTSVLQNTGELFF
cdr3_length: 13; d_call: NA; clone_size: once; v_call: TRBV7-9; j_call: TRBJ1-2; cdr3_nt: TGTGCCAGCCGAGACAGCCTGAACTATGGATACACCTTC; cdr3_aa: CASRDSLNYGYTF
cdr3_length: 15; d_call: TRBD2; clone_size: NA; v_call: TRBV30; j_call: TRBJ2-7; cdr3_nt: TGTGCCCGGACCAAGGGACTAGTGGGAGTTTACGAGCAGTACTTC; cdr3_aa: CARTKGLVGVYEQYF
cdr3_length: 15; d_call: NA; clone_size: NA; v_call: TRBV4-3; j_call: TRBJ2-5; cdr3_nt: TGCGCCAGCAGCCTAGATTGGGCAGGGTCTGAGACCCAGTACTTC; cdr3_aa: CASSLDWAGSETQYF
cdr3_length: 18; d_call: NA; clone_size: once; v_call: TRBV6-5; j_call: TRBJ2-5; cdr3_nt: TGTGCCAGCGGCGCCCTCCTAGCGACTACCCGAAGGGGAGAGACCCAGTACTTC; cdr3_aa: CASGALLATTRRGETQYF
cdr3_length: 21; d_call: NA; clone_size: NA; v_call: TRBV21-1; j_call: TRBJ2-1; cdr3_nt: TGTGCCAGCAGCAAAGCGAGCAATGGAATTTTTCCAGGGGACTCCTACAATGAGCAGTTCTTC; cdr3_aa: CASSKASNGIFPGDSYNEQFF
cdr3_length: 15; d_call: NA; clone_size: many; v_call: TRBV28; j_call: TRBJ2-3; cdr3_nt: TGTGCCAGCAGTCCCTCGGGTAGCGGCACAGATACGCAGTATTTT; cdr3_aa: CASSPSGSGTDTQYF
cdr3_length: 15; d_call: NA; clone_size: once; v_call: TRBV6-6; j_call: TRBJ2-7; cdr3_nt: TGTGCCAGCAGATTAACATGGGGCGCGCCCTACAAGCAATACTTC; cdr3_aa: CASRLTWGAPYKQYF
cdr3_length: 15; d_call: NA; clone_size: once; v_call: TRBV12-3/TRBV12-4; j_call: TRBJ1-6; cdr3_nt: TGTGCCAGCAGTGCCTGCGGGGGAGGTGGTTCACCCCTCCACTTC; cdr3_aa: CASSACGGGGSPLHF
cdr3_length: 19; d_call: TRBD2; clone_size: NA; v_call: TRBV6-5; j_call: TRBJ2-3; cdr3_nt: TGTGCCAGCAGTTACATGGGTTCTAGCGGGGGCTCTAGCACGGATACGCAGTATTTT; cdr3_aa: CASSYMGSSGGSSTDTQYF
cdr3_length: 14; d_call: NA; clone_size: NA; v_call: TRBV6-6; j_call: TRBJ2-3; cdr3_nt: TGTGCCAGCACGTTGAGCGGAAGCACAGATACGCAGTATTTT; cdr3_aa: CASTLSGSTDTQYF
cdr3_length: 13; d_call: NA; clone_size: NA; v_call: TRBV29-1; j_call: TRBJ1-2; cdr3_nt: TGCTGCGTTGACAGAGGGGCTCTCTGTGGCCACACCTTC; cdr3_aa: CCVDRGALCGHTF
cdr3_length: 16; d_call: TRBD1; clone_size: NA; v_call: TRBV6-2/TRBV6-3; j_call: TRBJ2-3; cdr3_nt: TGTGCCAGCAGGCAAACTGGACAGGCTGGCACAGATACGCGGTATTTT; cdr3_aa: CASRQTGQAGTDTRYF
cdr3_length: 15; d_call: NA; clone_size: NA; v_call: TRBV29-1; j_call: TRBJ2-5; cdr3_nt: TGCAGCGCAGAAGTGAGCGGGTTCGGGAAGCGGACCCAGTATTTC; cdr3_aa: CSAEVSGFGKRTQYF
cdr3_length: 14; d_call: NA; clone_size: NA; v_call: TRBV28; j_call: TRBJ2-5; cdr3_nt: TGTGCGAGCAGTTTTGCGTCTCAGGGCGAGATCCAGTACTTC; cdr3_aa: CASSFASQGEIQYF